Below are 9 T cell receptor beta chains sequenced from a single sample in a study of T cells after posttransplantation cyclophosphamide. The assay was immunoSEQ multiplex PCR, and TCRdb's table has in-frame clones only and misses some. The sample is made up of roughly 24,000 clones, none counted only once. The sequencing input was PBMCs. The receptors originated from a woman aged 55-70 years in good health, CMV-negative, and a related stem cell transplant donor.

V is TRBV5-1 and J is TRBJ2-5, with D maybe TRBD2 (5 bases). The DNA end favors TRBJ2-7, so the J call may be wrong. CDR3 length: 15 amino acids. Germline V gene lookup returns CDR1 SGHRS and CDR2 YFSETQ. CDR3 sequence (DNA): TGCGCCAGCAGCTTGGCCCCGTGGGAGTCCTACGAGCAGTACTTC. Protein: CASSLAPWESYEQYF.

This clone was seen at least ten times. The chain has TRBV13 and TRBJ2-3; 10 bases match TRBD1. The J segment lost 5 bases and the V segment lost 1 base, leaving 6 bases of the junction unmatched. This CDR3 has 16 residues. Germline lookup yields CDR1 PRHDT and CDR2 FYEKMQ (reference sequence). CDR3 DNA sequence: TGTGCCAGCAGCTTAGCTTCGCGGGACAGGGGAGATACGCAGTATTTT. Translation: CASSLASRDRGDTQYF.

The chain uses TRBV7-9 and TRBJ2-3; 9 bases align to TRBD2. The CDR3 length is 15 residues. CDR1 is SEHNR and CDR2 is FQNEAQ in the germline V gene (reference sequence). With V trimmed by 5 bases and J by 2 bases, 5 bases remained unmatched. The CDR3 region has the DNA TGTGCCAGCAGCCCGGGGGGACTAGCCACAGATACGCAGTATTTT. Translating gives CASSPGGLATDTQYF.

The sample holds many counts of this clone. The V and J genes are TRBV19 and TRBJ2-2; 10 bases align to TRBD2. The germline CDR1 and CDR2 sequences are LNHDA and SQIVND (reference sequence). V lost 5 bases and J lost 5; bases outside the gene matches: 2. The CDR3 sequence is 14 residues long. The CDR3 here is CASSVLAGTGELFF. CDR3 DNA sequence: TGTGCCAGTAGTGTACTAGCGGGGACCGGGGAGCTGTTTTTT.

In its sample, this clone ranks as large (0.1 to 1%). The chain employs TRBV19 and TRBJ2-1; 9 bases are a match to TRBD1. The CDR3 is 15 amino acids. J was trimmed by 4 bases and V by 6 bases; bases with no gene match: 7. Looked up from germline, CDR1 is LNHDA and CDR2 is SQIVND (reference sequence). The CDR3 DNA is TGTGCCAGTAGAGTCACAGGGGGCGCATACAATGAGCAGTTCTTC. It is translated as CASRVTGGAYNEQFF.

This clone was observed at least ten times. The chain is built from TRBV29-1 and TRBJ2-7, with 8 nucleotides matching TRBD1. The ends lost 6 bases at V and 1 base at J; junction bases unmatched: 8. The CDR3 loop spans 14 amino acids. Germline V gene data show CDR1 as SQVTM and CDR2 as ANQGSEA. The CDR3 DNA is TGCAGCGTCTCAGGGGGCGCTGGTTCCTACGAGCAGTACTTC. Translation gives CSVSGGAGSYEQYF.

This clone was observed many times. The rearrangement joins TRBV28 to TRBJ1-6, with a possible D match to TRBD1 (5 bases). Germline lookup yields CDR1 MDHEN and CDR2 SYDVKM. V was pared by 5 bases and J by 5 bases, with 10 bases between. The CDR3 is 14 amino acids. The DNA for the CDR3 is TGTGCCAGCAGTCTCGGGGGAGATAATTCACCCCTCCACTTT. This translates into CASSLGGDNSPLHF.

In this sample, this clone turned up many times. Other DNA sequences from this sample encode an identical CDR3 as well. This rearrangement joins TRBV9 to TRBJ1-2; 10 bases match TRBD1. CDR3 length equals 13 residues. CDR1 and CDR2 from the germline V gene are SGDLS and YYNGEE. The junction had 0 bases not matched to a gene; V was cut back by 3 bases and J by 4 bases. The CDR3 here is CASSGTGGYGYTF. CDR3 in DNA: TGTGCCAGCAGCGGGACAGGGGGCTATGGCTACACCTTC.

Ten or more counts support this clone. V and J are TRBV15 and TRBJ2-2, with TRBD1 identical over 9 bases. The CDR3 spans 15 residues. The germline gives CDR1 LNHNV, CDR2 YYDKDF (reference sequence). With 3 bases clipped from V and 7 bases from J, the junction kept 6 bases outside the gene matches. CDR3 residues: CATSSGDRGVGELFF. CDR3 in DNA: TGTGCCACCAGCAGCGGCGACAGGGGGGTCGGGGAGCTGTTTTTT.